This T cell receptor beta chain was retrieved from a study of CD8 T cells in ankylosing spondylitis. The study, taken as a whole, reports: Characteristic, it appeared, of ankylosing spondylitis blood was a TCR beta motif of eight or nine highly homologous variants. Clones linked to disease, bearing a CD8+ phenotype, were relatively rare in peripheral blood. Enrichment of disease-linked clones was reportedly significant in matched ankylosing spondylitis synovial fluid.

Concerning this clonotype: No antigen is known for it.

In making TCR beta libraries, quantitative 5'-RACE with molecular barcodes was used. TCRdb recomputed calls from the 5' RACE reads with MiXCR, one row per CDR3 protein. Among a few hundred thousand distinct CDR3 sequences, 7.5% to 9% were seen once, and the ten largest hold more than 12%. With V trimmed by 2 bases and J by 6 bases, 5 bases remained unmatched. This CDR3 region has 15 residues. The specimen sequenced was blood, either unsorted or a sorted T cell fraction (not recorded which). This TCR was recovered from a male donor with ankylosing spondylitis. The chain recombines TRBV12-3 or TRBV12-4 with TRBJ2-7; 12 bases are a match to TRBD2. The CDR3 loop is CASSLPPGLAGEQYF. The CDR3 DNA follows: TGTGCCAGCAGTTTACCTCCGGGACTAGCGGGCGAGCAGTACTTC.